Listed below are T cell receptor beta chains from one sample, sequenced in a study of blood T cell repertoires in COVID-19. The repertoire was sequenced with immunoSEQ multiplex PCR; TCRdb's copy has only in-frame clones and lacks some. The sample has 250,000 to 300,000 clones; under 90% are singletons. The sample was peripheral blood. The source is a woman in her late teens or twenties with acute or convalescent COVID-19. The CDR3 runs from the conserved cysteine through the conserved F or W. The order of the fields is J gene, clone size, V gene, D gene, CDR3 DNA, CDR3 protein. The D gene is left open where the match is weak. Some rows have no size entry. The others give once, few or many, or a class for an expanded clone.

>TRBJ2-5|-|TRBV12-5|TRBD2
TGTGCTAGTGGTAATGGACTAGCGGGAGAAGAGACCCAGTACTTC
CASGNGLAGEETQYF
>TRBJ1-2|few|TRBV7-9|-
TGTGCCAGCAGCCGGGGGATTGGGGTCGATGGCTACACCTTC
CASSRGIGVDGYTF
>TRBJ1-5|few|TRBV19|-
TGTGCCAGTAATAGGGAGGTCAGCAATCAGCCCCAGCATTTT
CASNREVSNQPQHF
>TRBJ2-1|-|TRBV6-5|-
TGTGCCAGCTCTCGGGGGAGTTTACGCGATGAGCAGTTCTTC
CASSRGSLRDEQFF
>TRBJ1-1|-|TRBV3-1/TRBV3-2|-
TGTGCCAGCAGACGCGAATCCAGGGACACTGAAGCTTTCTTT
CASRRESRDTEAFF
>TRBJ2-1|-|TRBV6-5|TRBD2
TGTGCCAGCAGTCATGGACTAGCGGACAATGAGCAGTTCTTC
CASSHGLADNEQFF
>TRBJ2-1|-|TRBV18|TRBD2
TGTGCCAGCTCACTAGCGGGAGGGCCGATCTATGAGCAGTTCTTC
CASSLAGGPIYEQFF
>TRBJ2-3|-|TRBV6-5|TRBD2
TGTGCCAGCAGTCAAAATAGCGGGAGGGATACGCAGTATTTT
CASSQNSGRDTQYF
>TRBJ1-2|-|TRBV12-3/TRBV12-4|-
TGTGCCAGCAGCCGTAGGGGGGGTTCTGGCTACACCTTC
CASSRRGGSGYTF
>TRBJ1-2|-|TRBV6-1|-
TGTGCCAGCAGTGAGGCAGGGCCGAATTATGGCTACACCTTC
CASSEAGPNYGYTF
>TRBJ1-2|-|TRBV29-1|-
TGCAGCGCCTCGAGTCAGGGAGGTTATGGCTACACCTTC
CSASSQGGYGYTF
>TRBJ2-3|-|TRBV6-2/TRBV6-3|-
TGTGCCAGCAGTTACCTTTCCCTACCCAACACAGATACGCAGTATTTT
CASSYLSLPNTDTQYF
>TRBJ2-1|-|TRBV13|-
TGTGCCAGCAGCTTAGCGGGAGAATCCCATGAGCAGTTCTTC
CASSLAGESHEQFF
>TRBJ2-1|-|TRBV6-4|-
TGTGCCAGCAGTGACCCGGGAGCACACAATGAGCAGTTCTTC
CASSDPGAHNEQFF
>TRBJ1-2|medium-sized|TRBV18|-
TGTGCCAGCTCACCACAGGGAGGGGATGGCTACACCTTC
CASSPQGGDGYTF
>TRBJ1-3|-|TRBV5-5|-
TGTGCCAGCAGCCACCGGACAGATCAGACTGGAAACACCATATATTTT
CASSHRTDQTGNTIYF
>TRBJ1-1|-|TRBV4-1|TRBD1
TGCGCCAGCAGCCAGGACAGGGGGCCCACTGAAGCTTTCTTT
CASSQDRGPTEAFF
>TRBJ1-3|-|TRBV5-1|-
TGCGCCAGCAGCTTGGACGGTCAGGGATCGTCTGGAAACACCATATATTTT
CASSLDGQGSSGNTIYF
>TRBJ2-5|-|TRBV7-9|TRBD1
TGTGCCAGCAGCTTAGAAAACAGGGGAGAGACCCAGTACTTC
CASSLENRGETQYF
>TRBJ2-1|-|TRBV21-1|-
TGTGCCAGCAGCAAATTTCTAGCGGGAGTTTCCAATGAGCAGTTCTTC
CASSKFLAGVSNEQFF
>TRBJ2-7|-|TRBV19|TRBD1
TGTGCCAGTAGCCCCTTGCGGGGACAGGGGTACGAGCAGTACTTC
CASSPLRGQGYEQYF
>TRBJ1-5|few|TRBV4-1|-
TGCGCCAGCAGCCAAGATCTGGGAGGGAGACAGCCCCAGCATTTT
CASSQDLGGRQPQHF
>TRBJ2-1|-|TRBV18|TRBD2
TGTGCCAGCTCACCACGGGGACTAGCGGAGGGCTCCTACAATGAGCAGTTCTTC
CASSPRGLAEGSYNEQFF
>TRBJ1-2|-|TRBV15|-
TGTGCCACCAGCAGAGATACAGGATATGGCTACACCTTC
CATSRDTGYGYTF
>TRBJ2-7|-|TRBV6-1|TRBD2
TGTGCCAGCAGTGAAGCCAGCGGGAGTTACGAGCAGTACTTC
CASSEASGSYEQYF
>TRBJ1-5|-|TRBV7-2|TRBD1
TGTGCCAGCACCTTGGGACAGGGGGCGTTTCAGCCCCAGCATTTT
CASTLGQGAFQPQHF
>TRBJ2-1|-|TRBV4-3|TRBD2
TGCGCCAGCAGCCTTCTAAGCGGGAGTCTTCCCAATGAGCAGTTCTTC
CASSLLSGSLPNEQFF